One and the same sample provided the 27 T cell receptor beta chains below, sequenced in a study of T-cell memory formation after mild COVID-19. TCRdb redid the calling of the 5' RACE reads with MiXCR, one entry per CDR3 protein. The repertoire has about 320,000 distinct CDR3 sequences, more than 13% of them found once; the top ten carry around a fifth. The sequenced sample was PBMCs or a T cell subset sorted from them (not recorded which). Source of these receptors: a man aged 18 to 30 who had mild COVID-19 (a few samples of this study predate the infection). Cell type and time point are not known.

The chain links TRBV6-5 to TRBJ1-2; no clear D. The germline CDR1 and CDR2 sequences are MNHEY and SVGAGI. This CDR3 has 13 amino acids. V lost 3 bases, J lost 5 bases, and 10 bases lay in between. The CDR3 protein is CASSYRWEYGYTF. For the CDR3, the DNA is TGTGCCAGCAGTTATAGATGGGAATATGGCTACACCTTC.

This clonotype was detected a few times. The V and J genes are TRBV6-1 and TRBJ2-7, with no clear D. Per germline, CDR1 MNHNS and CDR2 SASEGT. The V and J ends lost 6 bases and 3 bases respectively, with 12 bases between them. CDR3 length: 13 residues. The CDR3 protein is CASRSPNRYEQYV. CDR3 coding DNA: TGTGCCAGCAGGAGCCCCAATCGCTACGAGCAGTACGTC.

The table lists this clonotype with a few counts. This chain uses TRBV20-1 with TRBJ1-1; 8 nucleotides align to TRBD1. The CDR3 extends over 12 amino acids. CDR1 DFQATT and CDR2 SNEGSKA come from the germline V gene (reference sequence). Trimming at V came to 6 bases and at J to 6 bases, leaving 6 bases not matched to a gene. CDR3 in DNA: TGCAGTGCCCCCGGACAGGGAGCTGAAGCTTTCTTT. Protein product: CSAPGQGAEAFF.

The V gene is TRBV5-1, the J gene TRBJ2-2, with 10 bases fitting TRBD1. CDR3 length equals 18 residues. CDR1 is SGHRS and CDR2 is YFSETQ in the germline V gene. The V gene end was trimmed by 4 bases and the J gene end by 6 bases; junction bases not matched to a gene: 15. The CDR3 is CASSPRPGTGEVAGELFF. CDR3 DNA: TGCGCCAGCAGCCCCCGGCCTGGGACAGGGGAAGTCGCCGGGGAGCTGTTTTTT. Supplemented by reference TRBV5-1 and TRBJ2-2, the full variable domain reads KAGVTQTPRYLIKTRGQQVTLSCSPISGHRSVSWYQQTPGQGLQFLFEYFSETQRNKGNFPGRFSGRQFSNSRSEMNVSTLELGDSALYLCASSPRPGTGEVAGELFFGEGSRLTVL.

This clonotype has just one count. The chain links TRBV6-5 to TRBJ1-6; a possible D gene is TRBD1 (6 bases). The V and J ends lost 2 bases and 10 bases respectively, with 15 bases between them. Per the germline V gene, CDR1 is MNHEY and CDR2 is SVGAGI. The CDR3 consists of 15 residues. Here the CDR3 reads CASSYQSGAESPLHF. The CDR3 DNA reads TGTGCCAGCAGTTACCAGTCAGGGGCGGAATCACCCCTCCACTTT.

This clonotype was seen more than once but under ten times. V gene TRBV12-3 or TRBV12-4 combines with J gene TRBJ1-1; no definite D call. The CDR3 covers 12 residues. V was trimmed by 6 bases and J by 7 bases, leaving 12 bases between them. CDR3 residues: CASRRRANEAFF. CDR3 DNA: TGTGCCAGCAGGCGACGGGCAAATGAAGCTTTCTTT.

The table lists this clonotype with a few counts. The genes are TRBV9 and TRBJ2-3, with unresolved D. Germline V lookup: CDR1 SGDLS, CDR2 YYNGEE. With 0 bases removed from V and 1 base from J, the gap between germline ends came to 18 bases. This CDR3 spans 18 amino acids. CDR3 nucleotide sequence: TGTGCCAGCAGCGTAGGCCATGACATGTACTCCGGCACAGATACGCAGTATTTT. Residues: CASSVGHDMYSGTDTQYF.

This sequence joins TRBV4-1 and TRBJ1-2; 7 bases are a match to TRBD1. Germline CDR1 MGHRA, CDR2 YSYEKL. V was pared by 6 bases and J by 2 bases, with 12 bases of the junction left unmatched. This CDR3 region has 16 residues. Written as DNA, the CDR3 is TGCGCCAGCAGACGACGATTGGGACAGACCAACTATGGCTACACCTTC. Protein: CASRRRLGQTNYGYTF.

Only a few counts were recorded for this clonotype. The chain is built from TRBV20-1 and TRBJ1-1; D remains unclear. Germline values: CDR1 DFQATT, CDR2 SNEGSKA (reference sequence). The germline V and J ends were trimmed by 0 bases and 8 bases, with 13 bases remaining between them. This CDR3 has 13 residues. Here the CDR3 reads CSARDIRTEEAFF. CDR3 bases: TGCAGTGCTAGAGATATCCGGACGGAGGAAGCTTTCTTT.

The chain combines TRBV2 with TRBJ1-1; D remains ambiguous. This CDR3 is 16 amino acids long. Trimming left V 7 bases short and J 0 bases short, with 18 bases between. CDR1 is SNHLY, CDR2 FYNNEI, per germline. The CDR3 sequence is CASIRGHRRVNTEAFF. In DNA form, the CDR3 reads TGTGCCAGCATTCGAGGCCACCGAAGGGTGAACACTGAAGCTTTCTTT.

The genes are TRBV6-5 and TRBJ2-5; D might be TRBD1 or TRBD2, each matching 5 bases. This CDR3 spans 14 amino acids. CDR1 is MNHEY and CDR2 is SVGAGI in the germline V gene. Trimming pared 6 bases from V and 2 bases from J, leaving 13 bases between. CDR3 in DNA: TGTGCCAGCAGACTCGACAGACTACAAGAGACCCAGTACTTC. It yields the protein CASRLDRLQETQYF.

Here the CDR3 DNA reads TGTGCCAGCAGTACTGATATCCTCACTAACTATGGCTACACCTTC. Its translation is CASSTDILTNYGYTF. V usage is TRBV6-5 and J usage is TRBJ1-2; D not certain. The ends were cut back, 5 bases at V and 0 bases at J, with 13 bases in the middle. The CDR3 contains 15 residues. Germline CDR1 and CDR2: MNHEY and SVGAGI.

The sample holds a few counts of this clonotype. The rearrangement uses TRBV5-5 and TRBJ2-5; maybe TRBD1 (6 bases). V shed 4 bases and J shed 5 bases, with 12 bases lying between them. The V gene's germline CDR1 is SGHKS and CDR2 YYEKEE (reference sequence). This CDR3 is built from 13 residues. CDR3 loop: CASSLDSGETQYF. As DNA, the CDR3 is TGTGCCAGCAGCCTGGACAGCGGCGAGACCCAGTACTTC.

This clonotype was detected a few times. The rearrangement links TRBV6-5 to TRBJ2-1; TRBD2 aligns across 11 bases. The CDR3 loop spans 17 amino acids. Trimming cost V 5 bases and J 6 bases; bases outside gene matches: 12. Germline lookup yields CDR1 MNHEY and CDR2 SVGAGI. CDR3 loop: CASSNPKTSGGPNEQFF. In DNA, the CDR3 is TGTGCCAGCAGTAACCCCAAAACTAGCGGGGGCCCCAATGAGCAGTTCTTC.

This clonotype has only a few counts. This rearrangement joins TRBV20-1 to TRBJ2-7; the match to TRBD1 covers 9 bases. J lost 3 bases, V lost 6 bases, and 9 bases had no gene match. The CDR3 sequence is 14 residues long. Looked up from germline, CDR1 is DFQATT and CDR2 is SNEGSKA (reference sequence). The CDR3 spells CSAHNPGQGYEQYF. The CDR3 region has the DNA TGCAGTGCGCACAACCCGGGACAGGGCTACGAGCAGTACTTC.

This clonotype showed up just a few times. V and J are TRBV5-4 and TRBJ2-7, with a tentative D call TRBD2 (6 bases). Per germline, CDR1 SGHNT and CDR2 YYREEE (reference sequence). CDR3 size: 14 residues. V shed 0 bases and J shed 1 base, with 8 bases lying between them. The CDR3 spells CASSLAGRSYEQYV. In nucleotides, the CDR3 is TGTGCCAGCAGCTTGGCAGGGAGGTCCTACGAGCAGTACGTC.

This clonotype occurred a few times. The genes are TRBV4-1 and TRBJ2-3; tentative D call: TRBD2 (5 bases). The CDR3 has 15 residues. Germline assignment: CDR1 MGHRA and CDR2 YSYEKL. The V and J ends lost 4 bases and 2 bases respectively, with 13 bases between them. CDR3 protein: CASSRTPGDTDTQYF. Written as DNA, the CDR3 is TGCGCCAGCAGCCGGACCCCCGGGGACACAGATACGCAGTATTTT.

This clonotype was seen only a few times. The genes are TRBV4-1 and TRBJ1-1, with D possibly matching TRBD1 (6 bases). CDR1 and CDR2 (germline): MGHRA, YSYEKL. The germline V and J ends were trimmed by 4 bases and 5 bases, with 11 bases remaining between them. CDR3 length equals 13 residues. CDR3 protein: CASSPQGLTEAFF. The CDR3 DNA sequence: TGCGCCAGCAGCCCGCAGGGGCTGACTGAAGCTTTCTTT.

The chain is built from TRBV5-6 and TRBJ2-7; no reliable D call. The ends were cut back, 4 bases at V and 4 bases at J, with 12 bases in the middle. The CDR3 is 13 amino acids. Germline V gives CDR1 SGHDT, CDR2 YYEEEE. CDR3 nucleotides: TGTGCCAGCAGCCCCGCCCCAGGTTACGAGCAGTACTTC. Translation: CASSPAPGYEQYF.

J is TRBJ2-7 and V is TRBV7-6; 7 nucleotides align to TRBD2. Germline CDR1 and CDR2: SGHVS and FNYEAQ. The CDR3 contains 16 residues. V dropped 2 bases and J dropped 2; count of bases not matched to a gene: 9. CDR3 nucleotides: TGTGCCAGCAGCTTACTCGCGGGGGAGATTCCCTACGAGCAGTACTTC. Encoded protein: CASSLLAGEIPYEQYF.

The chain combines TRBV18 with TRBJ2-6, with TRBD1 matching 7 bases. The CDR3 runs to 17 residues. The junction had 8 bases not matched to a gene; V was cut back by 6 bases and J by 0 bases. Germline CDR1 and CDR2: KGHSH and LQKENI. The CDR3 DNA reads TGTGCCAGCTCCGACAGGGTATTAAGCTCTGGGGCCAACGTCCTGACTTTC. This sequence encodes CASSDRVLSSGANVLTF.

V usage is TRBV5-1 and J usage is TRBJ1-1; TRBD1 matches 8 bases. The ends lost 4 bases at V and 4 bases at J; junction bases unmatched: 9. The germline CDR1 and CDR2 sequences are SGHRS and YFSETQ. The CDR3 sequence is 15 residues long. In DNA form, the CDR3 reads TGCGCCAGCAGCGCAACAGGGGGAGTCGGCACTGAAGCTTTCTTT. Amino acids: CASSATGGVGTEAFF.

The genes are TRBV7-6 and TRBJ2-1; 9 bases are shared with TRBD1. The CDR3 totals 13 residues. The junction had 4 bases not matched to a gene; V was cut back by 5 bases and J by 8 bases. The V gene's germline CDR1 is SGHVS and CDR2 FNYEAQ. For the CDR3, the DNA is TGTGCCAGCAGCATGACAGGGGGGGATGAGCAGTTCTTC. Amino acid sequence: CASSMTGGDEQFF.

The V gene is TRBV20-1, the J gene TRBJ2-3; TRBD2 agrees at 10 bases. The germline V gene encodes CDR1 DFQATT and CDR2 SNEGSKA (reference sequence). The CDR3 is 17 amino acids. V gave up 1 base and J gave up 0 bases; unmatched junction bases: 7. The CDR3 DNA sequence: TGCAGTGCTAGAGGGAGCGGGGGGGCGGCTAGCACAGATACGCAGTATTTT. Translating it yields CSARGSGGAASTDTQYF.

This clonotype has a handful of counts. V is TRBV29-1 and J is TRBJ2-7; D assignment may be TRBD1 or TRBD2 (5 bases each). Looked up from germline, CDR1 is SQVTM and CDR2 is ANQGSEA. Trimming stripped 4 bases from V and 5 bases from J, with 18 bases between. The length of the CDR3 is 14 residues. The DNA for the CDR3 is TGCAGCGTTGCCGCGAGACATGGGGGAAACGAGCAGTACTTC. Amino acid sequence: CSVAARHGGNEQYF.

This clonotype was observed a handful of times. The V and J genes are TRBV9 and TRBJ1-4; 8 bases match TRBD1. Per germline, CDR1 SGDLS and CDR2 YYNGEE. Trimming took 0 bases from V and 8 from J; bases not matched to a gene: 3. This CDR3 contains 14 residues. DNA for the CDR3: TGTGCCAGCAGCGTAGGGACAGGGTACGAAAAACTGTTTTTT. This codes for CASSVGTGYEKLFF.

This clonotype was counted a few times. The CDR3 region is CASSFDRGGTEAFF. The CDR3 coding sequence is TGTGCCAGCAGCTTCGACAGGGGAGGTACTGAAGCTTTCTTT. V usage is TRBV12-3 or TRBV12-4 and J usage is TRBJ1-1, with 8 bases lining up with TRBD1. V shed 6 bases and J 5 bases; nucleotides not matched to a gene: 8. The CDR3 covers 14 residues.